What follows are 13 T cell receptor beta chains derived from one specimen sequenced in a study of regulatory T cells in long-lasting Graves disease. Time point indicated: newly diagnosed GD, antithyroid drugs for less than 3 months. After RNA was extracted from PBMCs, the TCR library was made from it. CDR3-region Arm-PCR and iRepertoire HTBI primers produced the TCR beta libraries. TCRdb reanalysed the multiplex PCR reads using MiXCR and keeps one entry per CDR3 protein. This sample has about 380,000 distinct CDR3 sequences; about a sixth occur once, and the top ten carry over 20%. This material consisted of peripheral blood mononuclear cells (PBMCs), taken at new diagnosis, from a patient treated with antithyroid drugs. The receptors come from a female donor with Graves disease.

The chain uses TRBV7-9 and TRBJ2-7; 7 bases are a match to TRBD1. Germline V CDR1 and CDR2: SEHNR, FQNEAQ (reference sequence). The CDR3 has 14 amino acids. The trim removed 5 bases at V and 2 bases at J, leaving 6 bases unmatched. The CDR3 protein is CASSATGMTYEQYF. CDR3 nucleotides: TGTGCCAGCAGCGCGACAGGGATGACCTACGAGCAGTACTTC.

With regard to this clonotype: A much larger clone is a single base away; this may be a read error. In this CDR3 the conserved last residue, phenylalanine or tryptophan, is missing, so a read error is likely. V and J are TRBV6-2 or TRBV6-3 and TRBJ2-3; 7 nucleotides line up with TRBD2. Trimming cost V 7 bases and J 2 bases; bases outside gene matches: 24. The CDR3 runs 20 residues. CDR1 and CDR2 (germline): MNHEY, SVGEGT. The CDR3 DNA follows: TGTGCCAGCACCCCGCCTGTCGTAGAGCGGGGCCTTCTACCCACAGATACGCAGTATTCT. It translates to CASTPPVVERGLLPTDTQYS.

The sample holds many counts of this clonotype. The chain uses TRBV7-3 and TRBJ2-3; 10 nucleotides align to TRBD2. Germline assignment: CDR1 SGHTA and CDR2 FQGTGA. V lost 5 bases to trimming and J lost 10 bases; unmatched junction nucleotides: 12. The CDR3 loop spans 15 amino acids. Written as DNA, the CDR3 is TGTGCCAGCAGCCTCGGGAGCGGGGGGGCTCCAGCGCAGTATTTT. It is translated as CASSLGSGGAPAQYF.

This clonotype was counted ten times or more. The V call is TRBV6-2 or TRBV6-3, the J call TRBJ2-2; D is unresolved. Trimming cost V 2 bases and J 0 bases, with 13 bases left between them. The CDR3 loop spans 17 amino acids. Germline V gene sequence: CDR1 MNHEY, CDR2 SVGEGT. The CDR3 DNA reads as TGTGCCAGCAGTTACCTGTTGGGCTCGGCGAACACCGGGGAGCTGTTTTTT. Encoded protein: CASSYLLGSANTGELFF.

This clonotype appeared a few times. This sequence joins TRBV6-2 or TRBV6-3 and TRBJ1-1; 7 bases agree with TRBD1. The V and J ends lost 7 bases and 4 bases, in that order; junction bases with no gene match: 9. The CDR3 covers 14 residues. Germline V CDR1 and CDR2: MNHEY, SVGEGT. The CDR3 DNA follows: TGTGCCAGCAAGCCCACAGGGGAGGGCACTGAAGCTTTCTTT. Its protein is CASKPTGEGTEAFF.

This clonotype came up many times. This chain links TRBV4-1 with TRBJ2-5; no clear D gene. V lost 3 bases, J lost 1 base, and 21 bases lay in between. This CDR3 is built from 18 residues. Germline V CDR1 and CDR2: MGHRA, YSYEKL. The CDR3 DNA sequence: TGCGCCAGCAGCCAGGCCAACCTTGTCGGGCTATCCCAAGAGACCCAGTACTTC. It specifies CASSQANLVGLSQETQYF.

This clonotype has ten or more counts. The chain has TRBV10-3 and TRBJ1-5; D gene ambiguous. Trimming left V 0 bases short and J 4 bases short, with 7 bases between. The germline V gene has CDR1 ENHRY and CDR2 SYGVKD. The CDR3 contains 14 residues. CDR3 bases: TGTGCCATCAGTGAGTCCCCCAGTAATCAGCCCCAGCATTTT. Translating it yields CAISESPSNQPQHF.

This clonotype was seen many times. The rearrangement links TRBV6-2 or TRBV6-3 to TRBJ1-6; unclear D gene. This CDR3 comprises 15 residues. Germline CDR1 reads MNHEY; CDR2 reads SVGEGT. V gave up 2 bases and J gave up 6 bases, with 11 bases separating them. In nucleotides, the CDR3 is TGTGCCAGCAGTTACAAGGGAAGGCCTAATTCACCCCTCCACTTT. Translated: CASSYKGRPNSPLHF.

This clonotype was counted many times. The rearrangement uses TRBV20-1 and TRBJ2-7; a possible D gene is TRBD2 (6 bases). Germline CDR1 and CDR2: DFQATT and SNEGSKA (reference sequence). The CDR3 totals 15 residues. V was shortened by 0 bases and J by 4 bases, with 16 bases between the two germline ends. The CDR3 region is CSARDGGGFGYEQYF. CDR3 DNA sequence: TGCAGTGCTAGAGATGGGGGAGGATTTGGTTACGAGCAGTACTTC.

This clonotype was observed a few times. The CDR3 spells CASSQVAGRNINYGYTF. The DNA of the CDR3 is TGTGCCAGCAGCCAAGTAGCGGGCAGAAACATTAACTATGGCTACACCTTC. The genes are TRBV14 and TRBJ1-2; D not resolved. There are 17 residues in the CDR3. Trimming took 1 base from V and 1 from J, leaving 16 bases between them. Germline V CDR1 and CDR2: SGHDN, FVKESK.

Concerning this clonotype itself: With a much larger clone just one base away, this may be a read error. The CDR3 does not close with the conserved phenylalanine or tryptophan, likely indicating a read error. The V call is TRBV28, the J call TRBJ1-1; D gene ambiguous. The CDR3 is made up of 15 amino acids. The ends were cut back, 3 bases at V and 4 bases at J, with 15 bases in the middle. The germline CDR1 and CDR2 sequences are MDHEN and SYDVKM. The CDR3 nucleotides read TGTGCCAGCAGTTTCGTCCGGTTAAAGAGCACTGAAGCTTTCCTT. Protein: CASSFVRLKSTEAFL.

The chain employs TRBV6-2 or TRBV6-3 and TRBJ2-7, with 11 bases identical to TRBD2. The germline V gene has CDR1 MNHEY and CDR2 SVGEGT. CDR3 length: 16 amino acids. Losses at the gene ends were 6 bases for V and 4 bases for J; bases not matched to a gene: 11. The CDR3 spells CASRPPPGLAVYEQYF. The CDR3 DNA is TGTGCCAGCAGACCCCCTCCGGGACTAGCGGTGTACGAGCAGTACTTC.

CDR3: CASSSGTGEYEQYF. DNA for the CDR3: TGTGCCAGTAGTTCCGGGACAGGGGAATACGAGCAGTACTTC. This rearrangement joins TRBV19 to TRBJ2-7, with 10 nucleotides matching TRBD1. Germline V CDR1 and CDR2: LNHDA, SQIVND (reference sequence). The CDR3 spans 14 residues. J gave up 4 bases and V 5 bases, and 5 bases lay outside the gene matches. Using reference TRBV19 and TRBJ2-7 for the parts outside the CDR3, the full variable domain is DGGITQSPKYLFRKEGQNVTLSCEQNLNHDAMYWYRQDPGQGLRLIYYSQIVNDFQKGDIAEGYSVSREKKESFPLTVTSAQKNPTAFYLCASSSGTGEYEQYFGPGTRLTVT.